Listed below are T cell receptor beta chains from one sample, sequenced in a study of Ad26.COV2.S vaccination and SARS-CoV-2 variants. The data were produced by immunoSEQ multiplex PCR, yet TCRdb's version contains in-frame clones alone and is incomplete. Among hundreds of thousands of clones listed, roughly 90% were seen once. The sample here was peripheral blood, taken in a trial of Ad26.COV2.S vaccine versus placebo. Receptor source: a person aged 18-65 years who received the Ad26.COV2.S COVID-19 vaccine or a placebo. Both conserved end residues are part of each CDR3. Each record gives: V gene, CDR3 protein.

V gene: TRBV2
CDR3 protein: CASKGPAEKLFF

V gene: TRBV5-1
CDR3 protein: CASSLDVVSPTDTQYF

V gene: TRBV30
CDR3 protein: CAWARDSTYNEQFF

V gene: TRBV5-5
CDR3 protein: CASSLGNLLAYEQYF

V gene: TRBV30
CDR3 protein: CAWSGGAGYTF

V gene: TRBV7-2
CDR3 protein: CASSPGLGSYNEQFF

V gene: TRBV5-4
CDR3 protein: CASSRGTGGPYEQYF

V gene: TRBV7-9
CDR3 protein: CASSSQGIGETQYF

V gene: TRBV5-1
CDR3 protein: CASSGAGQVEQYF

V gene: TRBV19
CDR3 protein: CASSIGGTSGNTIYF

V gene: TRBV18
CDR3 protein: CASSPVGGTSGSHGELFF

V gene: TRBV9
CDR3 protein: CASSVVRDTDTQYF